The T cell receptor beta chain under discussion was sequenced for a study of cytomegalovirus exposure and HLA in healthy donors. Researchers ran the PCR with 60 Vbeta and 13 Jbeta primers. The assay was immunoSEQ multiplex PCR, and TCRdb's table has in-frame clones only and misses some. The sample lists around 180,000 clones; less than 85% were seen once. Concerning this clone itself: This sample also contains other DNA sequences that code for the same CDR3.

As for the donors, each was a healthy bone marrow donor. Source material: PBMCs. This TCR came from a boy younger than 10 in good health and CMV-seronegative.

The CDR3 DNA follows: TGTGCCAGCAGCTTGCCCATGCCGGGACACTCGAACACTGAAGCTTTCTTT. It is translated as CASSLPMPGHSNTEAFF. J is TRBJ1-1 and V is TRBV5-4; D might be TRBD1 (6 bases). The CDR3 length is 17 residues. V shed 1 base and J shed 1 base, with 17 bases lying between them. Germline CDR1 and CDR2: SGHNT and YYREEE (reference sequence).